The T cell receptor (beta chain) under discussion was sequenced for a study of cytomegalovirus exposure and HLA in healthy donors. Findings and caveats of the study: Among TCR sequences, most were rare, though some public TCRs appeared in many donors. Through in vitro validation, three CMV-associated chains were shown to be specific for CMV antigens.

Profiling relied on immunoSEQ multiplex PCR, and the TCRdb table lists in-frame clones only, not all of them. Of roughly 130,000 clones listed, about nine tenths are singletons. Regarding this clone: Its target is not known.

V was pared by 3 bases and J by 0 bases, with 12 bases between. This CDR3 has 16 amino acids. Germline V gene sequence: CDR1 LNHDA, CDR2 SQIVND (reference sequence). A roughly 130-subject validation cohort, separate from the 666-subject first cohort, supplied the donors. Sequencing input: PBMCs. V and J are TRBV19 and TRBJ1-3; D call uncertain. This TCR was sampled from a man aged 25 to 45 in good health and CMV-seronegative. The CDR3 bases are TGTGCCAGTAGTATTTCCATCGGGAGCTCTGGAAACACCATATATTTT. This gives the protein CASSISIGSSGNTIYF.